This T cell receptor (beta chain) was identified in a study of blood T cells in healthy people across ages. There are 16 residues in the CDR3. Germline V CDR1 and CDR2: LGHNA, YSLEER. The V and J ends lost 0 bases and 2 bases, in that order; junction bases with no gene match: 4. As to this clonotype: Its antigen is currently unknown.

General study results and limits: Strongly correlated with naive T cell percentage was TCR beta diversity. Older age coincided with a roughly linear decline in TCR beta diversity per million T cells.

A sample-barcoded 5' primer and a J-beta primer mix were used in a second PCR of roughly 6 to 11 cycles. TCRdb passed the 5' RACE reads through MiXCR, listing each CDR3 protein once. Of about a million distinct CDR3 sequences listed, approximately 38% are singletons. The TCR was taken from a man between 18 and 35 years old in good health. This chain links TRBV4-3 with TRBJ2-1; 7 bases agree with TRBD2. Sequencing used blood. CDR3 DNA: TGCGCCAGCAGCCAAGAAGCGGGGCTCGCCTACAATGAGCAGTTCTTC. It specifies CASSQEAGLAYNEQFF.